The next 16 T cell receptor beta chains were all read from a single sample in a study of tissue T cells after allogeneic stem cell transplantation. The method was immunoSEQ multiplex PCR; TCRdb's version includes in-frame clones alone and lacks a portion of them. The table includes approximately 9,000 clones, about 44% detected once. Stated time point: mouse harvest day 7 after allogeneic transplant. Tail vein injection delivered 10^7 T-cell-depleted bone marrow cells and 10^6 splenic CD5+ T cells. Sequencing input: gut tissue. These receptors were taken from a female BALB/c mouse given C57BL/6 T cells with graft-versus-host disease after an allogeneic hematopoietic cell transplant.

By share, this clone ranks as medium-sized. Each gene name is a mouse one. CDR3 bases read: TGTGCCAGCTCTCTCGGGGGGGCGCAGGCTCCGCTT. As protein: CASSLGGAQAPL. The complete CDR3 sequence is CASSLGGAQAPLF. The rearrangement links TRBV12-2 to TRBJ1-5, with D maybe TRBD1 (6 bases). The sequenced fragment ends 1 residue before the CDR3 boundary, so the rest is inferred from the germline J gene. V dropped 0 bases and J dropped 7 bases, with 9 bases sitting between them. Germline-derived CDR1 and CDR2 are SGHLS and HYDKME. There are 13 residues in the CDR3. The full variable domain, its missing parts supplied by reference TRBV12-2 and TRBJ1-5, is NSGVVQSPRYIIKGKGERSILKCIPISGHLSVAWYQQTQGQELKFFIQHYDKMERDKGNLPSRFSVQQFDDYHSEMNMSALELEDSAVYFCASSLGGAQAPLFGEGTRLSVL.

This clone has a handful of counts. The listed genes are named as in mouse. The read halts 1 residue ahead of the CDR3 end, with the missing end drawn from the germline J gene. The V gene is TRBV23, the J gene TRBJ1-1; the table's TRBD1 call for D was not verified on the DNA. From germline, CDR1 is KGHTA and CDR2 FQNQQP. The CDR3 sequence is 13 residues long. The CDR3 spells CSSSPQANTEVFF. Partial CDR3 DNA: TGCTCCAGCAGTCCACAGGCAAACACAGAAGTCTTC. The whole variable domain, remainder taken from reference TRBV23 and TRBJ1-1, is DAAVTQKPRYLIKMKGQEAEMKCIPEKGHTAVFWYQQKQSKELKFLIYFQNQQPLDQIDMVKERFSAVCPSSSLCSLGIRTCEAEDSALYLCSSSPQANTEVFFGKGTRLTVV.

A remark on this clone: Gene names are mouse gene names. The read comes to an end 1 residue before the CDR3 does, leaving the germline J gene to fill in the end. The J gene is TRBJ2-7, the V gene TRBV13-2; TRBD1 aligns across 9 bases. Germline CDR1 reads NNHNN; CDR2 reads SYGAGS (reference sequence). The junction had 8 bases not matched to a gene; V was cut back by 7 bases and J by 6 bases. This CDR3 is built from 13 residues. The CDR3 DNA, read in part, is TGTGCCAGCACCCCGGGACAGGGAGGTGAACAGTAC. Translated: CASTPGQGGEQY. The full-length CDR3 reads as CASTPGQGGEQYF.

This clone appeared a few times. Genes and germline are mouse. The DNA ends 1 residue before the CDR3 does, and the rest of the CDR3 is filled in from the germline J gene. The chain uses TRBV16 and TRBJ2-5; 9 nucleotides match TRBD1. The J segment lost 6 bases and the V segment lost 3 bases, leaving 4 bases of the junction unmatched. Germline V lookup: CDR1 SGHSA, CDR2 FRNQAP. The CDR3 has 14 amino acids. CDR3 amino acids: CASSFGTGRDTQYF. The CDR3 DNA, read in part, is TGTGCAAGCAGCTTCGGGACAGGGCGGGACACCCAGTAC. Full variable domain (rest looked up from reference TRBV16 and TRBJ2-5): NAGVIQTPRHKVTGKGQEATLWCEPISGHSAVFWYRQTIVQGLEFLTYFRNQAPIDDSGMPKERFSAQMPNQSHSTLKIQSTQPQDSAVYLCASSFGTGRDTQYFGPGTRLLVL.

With regard to this clone: Genes here carry mouse names. The read finishes 1 residue shy of the CDR3 end, and the germline J gene is used to complete it. The rearrangement uses TRBV1 and TRBJ2-1; perhaps TRBD1 as D (6 bases). CDR1 and CDR2 (germline): NSQYPW, LRSPGD (reference sequence). V lost 0 bases and J 4 bases, leaving 10 bases between the germline ends. The CDR3 is 15 residues long. The part of the CDR3 DNA that was read is TGCACCTGCAGTGCAGAACAGGGAGGGTATGCTGAGCAGTTC. This encodes CTCSAEQGGYAEQF. Given in full, the CDR3 is CTCSAEQGGYAEQFF.

A word on this clone: The gene names here belong to mouse. Coverage ceases 1 residue before the CDR3 finishes, and the germline J gene fills in the end. This rearrangement joins TRBV19 to TRBJ1-5, with 7 bases aligning to TRBD1. J was trimmed by 1 base and V by 4 bases; bases with no gene match: 5. The CDR3 loop spans 15 amino acids. Germline CDR1 is FNHDT and CDR2 is SITEND (reference sequence). CDR3: CASSSRQGNNQAPLF. The part of the CDR3 DNA that was read is TGTGCCAGCAGTTCCAGACAGGGAAACAACCAGGCTCCGCTT.

As to this clone: Mouse gene names apply. From the germline J gene comes the end of the CDR3, since the read stops 1 residue before it. The chain is built from TRBV5 and TRBJ2-5; 8 bases match TRBD1. J lost 6 bases, V lost 4 bases, and 6 bases had no gene match. CDR3 length equals 14 residues. From germline, CDR1 is LGHNA and CDR2 YNLKQL (reference sequence). The part of the CDR3 DNA that was read is TGTGCCAGCAGCCTCGACAGGGGATGGGACACCCAGTAC. Its translation is CASSLDRGWDTQY. The entire CDR3 reads CASSLDRGWDTQYF.

This clone was observed a handful of times. The gene symbols are mouse symbols. Read sequence stops 1 residue before the CDR3 end, and the germline J gene provides the missing end. The V and J genes are TRBV26 and TRBJ1-3; TRBD1 agrees at 7 bases. The junction had 9 bases not matched to a gene; V was cut back by 4 bases and J by 0 bases. Germline CDR1 KGHPV, CDR2 FQNQEV (reference sequence). The CDR3 loop spans 17 amino acids. The DNA read from the CDR3 is TGTGCCAGCAGTCCATACAGGGGACGGAATTCTGGAAATACGCTCTAT. Translation gives CASSPYRGRNSGNTLY. The entire CDR3 protein is CASSPYRGRNSGNTLYF. The whole variable domain, filled in from reference TRBV26 and TRBJ1-3, reads NSKVIQTPRYLVKGQGQKAKMRCIPEKGHPVVFWYQQNKNNEFKFLINFQNQEVLQQIDMTEKRFSAECPSNSPCSLEIQSSEAGDSALYLCASSPYRGRNSGNTLYFGEGSRLIVV.

In this sample, this clone turned up once. Gene names follow the mouse nomenclature. The DNA ends 1 residue before the CDR3 does, and the rest of the CDR3 is filled in from the germline J gene. The chain uses TRBV26 and TRBJ1-4; 7 bases are a match to TRBD1. Germline assignment: CDR1 KGHPV and CDR2 FQNQEV (reference sequence). After removal of 0 bases from V and 2 bases from J, the junction contained 0 bases not matched to a gene. CDR3 length equals 15 residues. The CDR3 here is CASSLSTGSNERLFF. CDR3 DNA, as far as it was read: TGTGCCAGCAGTCTGTCGACAGGGTCCAACGAAAGATTATTT.

The sample holds a few counts of this clone. Mouse germline and gene names are used. The CDR3 goes on 1 residue after the read ends, and that part is filled in from the germline J gene. The chain is built from TRBV15 and TRBJ2-5; 10 bases are a match to TRBD1. With 5 bases clipped from V and 0 bases from J, the junction kept 2 bases outside the gene matches. Germline V gives CDR1 SGHND, CDR2 FRSKSL. This CDR3 is 15 amino acids long. The sequenced part of the CDR3 DNA is TGTGCCAGCAGTCCGGGACAGGGGAACCAAGACACCCAGTAC. Its protein product is CASSPGQGNQDTQY. In full, the CDR3 reads CASSPGQGNQDTQYF.

For this clone: The gene symbols are mouse symbols. The read comes to an end 1 residue before the CDR3 does, leaving the germline J gene to fill in the end. The V gene is TRBV16, the J gene TRBJ2-5; D unclear. Germline-derived CDR1 and CDR2 are SGHSA and FRNQAP. CDR3 size: 14 residues. The V gene lost 0 bases and the J gene lost 3 bases, with 7 bases spanning the gap. The part of the CDR3 DNA that was read is TGTGCAAGCAGCTTAGATAACAGACAAGACACCCAGTAC. This translates into CASSLDNRQDTQY. The whole CDR3 protein is CASSLDNRQDTQYF.

Remarks on this clone: Each gene name is a mouse one. The read terminates 1 residue ahead of where the CDR3 ends, so the germline J gene completes it. The V and J genes are TRBV26 and TRBJ2-4, with D uncertain. The germline V gene has CDR1 KGHPV and CDR2 FQNQEV (reference sequence). The CDR3 is 13 residues long. V dropped 4 bases and J dropped 1 base, with 6 bases sitting between them. CDR3 bases read: TGTGCCAGCAGTCCGAGTGGTCAAAACACCTTGTAC. Protein product: CASSPSGQNTLY. The complete CDR3 protein is CASSPSGQNTLYF.

Worth noting for this clone: These gene names are mouse names. The read halts 1 residue ahead of the CDR3 end, with the missing end drawn from the germline J gene. This chain links TRBV31 with TRBJ2-4; D not resolved. The ends were cut back, 0 bases at V and 0 bases at J, with 4 bases in the middle. The germline V gene encodes CDR1 GKSSPN and CDR2 SITVG. This CDR3 region has 13 residues. The DNA read from the CDR3 is TGTGCCTGGAGTCTGAAAAGTCAAAACACCTTGTAC. It translates to CAWSLKSQNTLY. The entire CDR3 sequence reads CAWSLKSQNTLYF.

About this clone itself: Gene names and germline match the mouse. The observed sequence ends 1 residue before the CDR3 terminus, with the missing tail filled in from the germline J gene. The V and J genes are TRBV23 and TRBJ1-4; TRBD1, the table's D call, was not compared with the DNA. CDR1 is KGHTA, CDR2 FQNQQP, per germline. CDR3 size: 13 residues. Incomplete CDR3 DNA: TGCTCCAGCTCCGGGACAATCAACGAAAGATTATTT. Translation gives CSSSGTINERLF. The full CDR3 reads CSSSGTINERLFF.

This clone appeared a few times. Gene names are mouse gene names. The covered CDR3 bases are TGCTCCAGCAGTCCTCAAGGGGCAGGTGCAGAAACGCTGTAT. Translating it yields CSSSPQGAGAETLY. The entire CDR3 sequence reads CSSSPQGAGAETLYF. The chain has TRBV23 and TRBJ2-3. The sequenced fragment ends 1 residue before the CDR3 boundary, so the rest is inferred from the germline J gene. Germline CDR1 and CDR2: KGHTA and FQNQQP. CDR3 size: 15 residues. Complete variable domain (other parts from reference TRBV23 and TRBJ2-3): DAAVTQKPRYLIKMKGQEAEMKCIPEKGHTAVFWYQQKQSKELKFLIYFQNQQPLDQIDMVKERFSAVCPSSSLCSLGIRTCEAEDSALYLCSSSPQGAGAETLYFGSGTRLTVL.

This clone was picked up a small number of times. Mouse names are used for the genes. The CDR3 end lies 1 residue beyond the end of the read and is filled in from the germline J gene. V usage is TRBV31 and J usage is TRBJ1-5; no firm D call. Trimming left V 1 base short and J 0 bases short, with 7 bases between. CDR1 and CDR2 from the germline V gene are GKSSPN and SITVG. The CDR3 is 14 amino acids. The DNA read from the CDR3 is TGTGCCTGGAGTCCCGTTTATAACAACCAGGCTCCGCTT. Translated: CAWSPVYNNQAPL. The entire CDR3 is CAWSPVYNNQAPLF.